The 30 T cell receptor beta chains in this list originate from one sample, sequenced in a study of T cells in localized non-small cell lung cancer. This table comes from immunoSEQ multiplex PCR, and its TCRdb copy is limited to in-frame clones, with some not included. In the table there are around 30,000 clones, less than 95% of which are singletons. Sequences were derived from peripheral blood, sampled before any cancer treatment. All receptors derive from a female donor aged 60 or older with stage I lung adenocarcinoma.

This clone has a single count. This chain uses TRBV7-2 with TRBJ2-6; D unresolved. Germline V gene lookup returns CDR1 SGHTA and CDR2 FQGNSA. V was clipped by 0 bases and J by 1 base, with 4 bases between them. The CDR3 is 15 residues long. This chain's CDR3 is CASSLAGSGANVLTF. DNA of the CDR3: TGTGCCAGCAGCTTAGCGGGGTCTGGGGCCAACGTCCTGACTTTC.

CDR3 sequence (DNA): TGTGCCAGCAGCTTAGGTCTCAGGGGGGCTTTGAACACTGAAGCTTTCTTT. It translates to CASSLGLRGALNTEAFF. The chain uses TRBV7-6 and TRBJ1-1, with 7 bases identical to TRBD1. The V segment lost 1 base and the J segment 0 bases; nucleotides outside the gene matches: 8. Germline V gives CDR1 SGHVS, CDR2 FNYEAQ. The CDR3 has 17 amino acids.

The chain joins TRBV18 to TRBJ2-5, with D possibly TRBD2 on 6 matching bases. V was trimmed by 5 bases and J by 5 bases, leaving 12 bases between them. The CDR3 is 13 amino acids. Germline V gene lookup returns CDR1 KGHSH and CDR2 LQKENI. The CDR3 loop is CASSAGGSETQYF. The CDR3 DNA follows: TGTGCCAGCTCAGCTGGGGGGTCGGAGACCCAGTACTTC.

Only one count was recorded for this clone. The J gene is TRBJ1-2, the V gene TRBV18, with D possibly TRBD1 on 6 matching bases. Trimming pared 3 bases from V and 8 bases from J, leaving 16 bases between. The CDR3 extends over 14 amino acids. The germline V gene has CDR1 KGHSH and CDR2 LQKENI. The CDR3 here is CASSPNRDAGGYTF. CDR3 nucleotide sequence: TGTGCCAGCTCACCGAACAGGGACGCGGGCGGCTACACCTTC. Full variable domain (remainder filled in from reference TRBV18 and TRBJ1-2): NAGVMQNPRHLVRRRGQEARLRCSPMKGHSHVYWYRQLPEEGLKFMVYLQKENIIDESGMPKERFSAEFPKEGPSILRIQQVVRGDSAAYFCASSPNRDAGGYTFGSGTRLTVV.

The chain recombines TRBV6-1 with TRBJ2-6; TRBD1 agrees at 8 bases. The CDR3 length is 15 residues. V gave up 8 bases and J gave up 2 bases; unmatched junction bases: 5. CDR1 and CDR2 (germline): MNHNS, SASEGT. CDR3 DNA: TGTGCCAGCGGACAGGGAACAACTGGGGCCAACGTCCTGACTTTC. Amino acids: CASGQGTTGANVLTF.

J is TRBJ2-1 and V is TRBV19, with D tentatively TRBD1 or TRBD2 (6 bases each). CDR1 LNHDA and CDR2 SQIVND come from the germline V gene (reference sequence). Trimming shortened V by 5 bases and J by 1 base, and 12 bases separated the two germline ends. The CDR3 is 15 amino acids. CDR3 coding DNA: TGTGCCAGTAGTCACAGGGACTTGTCCTACAATGAGCAGTTCTTC. This translates into CASSHRDLSYNEQFF.

A single count supports this clone. The CDR3 loop is CASSDSVGGGGYNEQFF. CDR3 coding DNA: TGTGCCAGCAGTGACTCGGTCGGGGGAGGGGGCTACAATGAGCAGTTCTTC. This chain uses TRBV6-4 with TRBJ2-1, with a tentative D call TRBD2 (7 bases). The germline V gene encodes CDR1 MRHNA and CDR2 SNTAGT. The V end lost 0 bases, the J end lost 3 bases, and 15 bases lay between the germline ends. CDR3 length equals 17 residues.

For this clone: This specimen includes other DNA sequences encoding the same CDR3. The rearrangement joins TRBV6-5 to TRBJ2-7, with TRBD2 matching over 10 bases. The trim removed 0 bases at V and 2 bases at J, leaving 1 base unmatched. This CDR3 contains 15 residues. CDR1 and CDR2 from the germline V gene are MNHEY and SVGAGI. DNA for the CDR3: TGTGCCAGCAGTTACTCCCTAGCGGGAGCCTACGAGCAGTACTTC. Translated: CASSYSLAGAYEQYF.

This chain joins TRBV28 and TRBJ1-5; 7 bases align to TRBD1. The junction had 6 bases not matched to a gene; V was cut back by 8 bases and J by 5 bases. Germline V gives CDR1 MDHEN, CDR2 SYDVKM. The CDR3 extends over 13 amino acids. In nucleotides, the CDR3 is TGTGCCAGCGGGGGACAGAATTATCAGCCCCAGCATTTT. Protein sequence: CASGGQNYQPQHF.

For the CDR3, the DNA is TGTGCCAGCAGCCAGTCCGGAGGGCCGGGAGGGGCCAACGTCCTGACTTTC. Its translation: CASSQSGGPGGANVLTF. The V gene is TRBV4-2, the J gene TRBJ2-6, with D possibly being TRBD2 (6 bases). Trimming cost V 3 bases and J 4 bases, with 16 bases left between them. The CDR3 contains 17 residues. CDR1 and CDR2 from the germline V gene are LGHNA and YNFKEQ.

A single count supports this clone. The J gene is TRBJ1-2, the V gene TRBV4-1; no reliable D call. The CDR3 consists of 18 residues. V lost 4 bases and J lost 4, with 25 bases in between. Per the germline V gene, CDR1 is MGHRA and CDR2 is YSYEKL. The CDR3 sequence is CASSPVSLGPWTGYGYTF. The CDR3 nucleotides read TGCGCCAGCAGCCCGGTGTCCCTAGGGCCATGGACGGGCTATGGCTACACCTTC.

The genes are TRBV30 and TRBJ2-1; 7 bases agree with TRBD1. The CDR3 totals 14 residues. The ends lost 2 bases at V and 0 bases at J; junction bases unmatched: 1. Looked up from germline, CDR1 is GTSNPN and CDR2 is SVGIG (reference sequence). The CDR3 nucleotides are TGTGCCTGGAGTTCAGGGGGCTCCTACAATGAGCAGTTCTTC. The encoded protein is CAWSSGGSYNEQFF.

This clone was recorded only once. V gene TRBV6-6 combines with J gene TRBJ2-1; a possible D gene is TRBD2 (7 bases). The CDR3 runs 15 residues. Trimming shortened V by 7 bases and J by 5 bases, and 18 bases separated the two germline ends. Looked up from germline, CDR1 is MNHNY and CDR2 is SVGAGI (reference sequence). The CDR3 sequence: CASKGGRGRNNEQFF. The CDR3 DNA reads TGTGCCAGCAAAGGGGGGCGGGGGCGGAACAATGAGCAGTTCTTC.

This chain uses TRBV11-3 with TRBJ1-6; 8 bases fit TRBD1. Per germline, CDR1 SGHNT and CDR2 YENEEA. Unmatched junction bases numbered 17, after V lost 4 bases and J lost 3 bases. CDR3 length: 20 residues. CDR3 sequence (DNA): TGTGCCAGCAGCTCAGTTTACTCCAGGGGGCGGGGATTCTATAATTCACCCCTCCACTTT. It is translated as CASSSVYSRGRGFYNSPLHF.

In regard to this clone: At one end the junction does not follow the germline gene, possibly because of a read error. The chain employs TRBV6-1 and TRBJ1-2; 9 nucleotides agree with TRBD1. Germline V gene data show CDR1 as MNHNS and CDR2 as SASEGT. The CDR3 is 19 amino acids. This CDR3 is CASREAVGWGQGSNYGYTF. The CDR3 DNA reads TGTGCCAGCAGGGAAGCGGTCGGGTGGGGACAGGGTTCTAACTATGGCTACACCTTC.

The V call is TRBV2, the J call TRBJ2-1; D may be TRBD2 (5 bases). The germline CDR1 and CDR2 sequences are SNHLY and FYNNEI. Trimming cost V 7 bases and J 7 bases, with 11 bases left between them. The CDR3 extends over 12 amino acids. CDR3 protein: CASTPAANEQFF. In DNA, the CDR3 is TGTGCCAGCACCCCAGCGGCTAATGAGCAGTTCTTC.

The chain uses TRBV7-9 and TRBJ1-6; D not certain. Between the trimmed V and J ends, which lost 1 base and 0 bases, there was a span of 10 bases. The CDR3 has 17 amino acids. Germline V gene data show CDR1 as SEHNR and CDR2 as FQNEAQ (reference sequence). The CDR3 nucleotides are TGTGCCAGCAGCTTAGTACCGCAGAGCTCCTATAATTCACCCCTCCACTTT. Translation: CASSLVPQSSYNSPLHF.

The chain is built from TRBV6-1 and TRBJ2-5; the D gene is possibly TRBD2 (7 bases). In germline, CDR1 is MNHNS, CDR2 SASEGT. The CDR3 consists of 13 residues. V was shortened by 9 bases and J by 2 bases, with 13 bases between the two germline ends. As DNA, the CDR3 is TGTGCCAGTTGCCGGGGGGCACAAGAGACCCAGTACTTC. Translated, it gives CASCRGAQETQYF.

The chain links TRBV28 to TRBJ1-5, with D hard to call. Trimming shortened V by 3 bases and J by 1 base, and 7 bases separated the two germline ends. The CDR3 is made up of 14 amino acids. Germline V gene sequence: CDR1 MDHEN, CDR2 SYDVKM. As DNA, the CDR3 is TGTGCCAGCAGTTTCCCTACAAGCAATCAGCCCCAGCATTTT. It is translated as CASSFPTSNQPQHF.

The chain is built from TRBV5-1 and TRBJ2-7, with D possibly matching TRBD2 (5 bases). With 0 bases removed from V and 3 bases from J, the gap between germline ends came to 7 bases. The CDR3 sequence is 13 residues long. CDR1 is SGHRS and CDR2 is YFSETQ in the germline V gene. As DNA, the CDR3 is TGCGCCAGCAGCTTGGGACTAAACTACGAGCAGTACTTC. Residues: CASSLGLNYEQYF.

This chain connects TRBV28 to TRBJ2-3; D is possibly TRBD2 (5 bases). The CDR3 consists of 17 residues. CDR1 MDHEN and CDR2 SYDVKM come from the germline V gene. V shed 0 bases and J shed 6 bases, with 19 bases lying between them. CDR3 protein: CASSLWPSGRGEDTQYF. The CDR3 region has the DNA TGTGCCAGCAGTTTATGGCCCAGCGGTCGAGGAGAGGATACGCAGTATTTT.

The rearrangement joins TRBV5-6 to TRBJ2-5; D unclear. V was cut by 1 base and J by 5 bases, with 12 bases left in between. Germline-derived CDR1 and CDR2 are SGHDT and YYEEEE. CDR3 length: 14 residues. CDR3 bases: TGTGCCAGCAGCTTGCCCACGACCGAGGAGACCCAGTACTTC. This codes for CASSLPTTEETQYF.

A single count supports this clone. This rearrangement joins TRBV5-6 to TRBJ2-5; D is ambiguous. Between the trimmed V and J ends, which lost 1 base and 5 bases, there was a span of 9 bases. The CDR3 sequence is 13 residues long. CDR1 and CDR2 from the germline V gene are SGHDT and YYEEEE. Here the CDR3 DNA reads TGTGCCAGCAGCTTGCCCGTGCGGGAGACCCAGTACTTC. Translated: CASSLPVRETQYF.

The V call is TRBV7-9, the J call TRBJ2-2; D is possibly TRBD1 (8 bases). CDR3 size: 15 residues. Trimming removed 11 bases from V and 3 bases from J, with 19 bases in between. Germline V gene lookup returns CDR1 SEHNR and CDR2 FQNEAQ (reference sequence). DNA for the CDR3: TGTGCCTCCCCCAGGACAGGGAGGGACACCGGGGAGCTGTTTTTT. It yields the protein CASPRTGRDTGELFF. Looking up the rest from reference TRBV7-9 and TRBJ2-2 gives the full variable domain: DTGVSQNPRHKITKRGQNVTFRCDPISEHNRLYWYRQTLGQGPEFLTYFQNEAQLEKSRLLSDRFSAERPKGSFSTLEIQRTEQGDSAMYLCASPRTGRDTGELFFGEGSRLTVL.

This sequence joins TRBV5-1 and TRBJ2-3; no reliable D call. Looked up from germline, CDR1 is SGHRS and CDR2 is YFSETQ. V dropped 1 base and J dropped 3 bases, with 9 bases sitting between them. This CDR3 has 14 residues. The CDR3: CASSLSRPTDTQYF. CDR3 DNA: TGCGCCAGCAGCTTGAGTCGCCCGACAGATACGCAGTATTTT.

This clone was seen a single time. The V and J genes are TRBV30 and TRBJ1-2; D might be TRBD1 (6 bases). The germline V gene encodes CDR1 GTSNPN and CDR2 SVGIG (reference sequence). The V end was cut by 1 base, the J end by 9 bases, with 18 bases between. The CDR3 is 14 amino acids. In nucleotides, the CDR3 is TGTGCCTGGAGTGATGGGGGGCCACCCGGGAGCTACACCTTC. Its protein product is CAWSDGGPPGSYTF.

This clone showed up just a few times. The CDR3 here is CASSRNFDRAANYGYTF. The DNA of the CDR3 is TGTGCCAGCTCACGAAACTTCGACAGAGCAGCTAACTATGGCTACACCTTC. This chain links TRBV18 with TRBJ1-2, with D possibly being TRBD1 (5 bases). This CDR3 spans 17 amino acids. Trimming pared 4 bases from V and 0 bases from J, leaving 18 bases between. Germline values: CDR1 KGHSH, CDR2 LQKENI.

The chain links TRBV20-1 to TRBJ2-3; unclear D gene. Germline V CDR1 and CDR2: DFQATT, SNEGSKA (reference sequence). The CDR3 is made up of 11 amino acids. V shed 3 bases and J shed 6 bases, with 7 bases lying between them. This chain's CDR3 is CSASYGDTQYF. CDR3 sequence (DNA): TGCAGTGCTAGTTACGGGGATACGCAGTATTTT.

This clone has just one count. The chain links TRBV27 to TRBJ2-3; no reliable D call. The V end lost 4 bases, the J end lost 1 base, and 6 bases lay between the germline ends. The CDR3 contains 13 residues. Germline V lookup: CDR1 MNHEY, CDR2 SMNVEV (reference sequence). The CDR3 sequence: CASSSRGTDTQYF. The CDR3, as DNA: TGTGCCAGCAGTTCTCGGGGCACAGATACGCAGTATTTT.

This chain connects TRBV5-1 to TRBJ1-2; perhaps TRBD1 as D (5 bases). Trimming took 0 bases from V and 5 from J, leaving 11 bases between them. Germline V lookup: CDR1 SGHRS, CDR2 YFSETQ. The CDR3 loop spans 14 amino acids. CDR3 in amino acids: CASSLAGTLYGYTF. The CDR3 region has the DNA TGCGCCAGCAGCTTGGCCGGGACGTTATATGGCTACACCTTC.